This T cell receptor beta chain was documented in a study of breast tumors, draining lymph nodes, adjacent tissues. General observations from the study: Most tumor T cells seemingly derive from lymph node, then expand in tumor.

The CDR3 loop spans 14 amino acids. Germline loops: CDR1 DFQATT, CDR2 SNEGSKA (reference sequence). Trimming took 2 bases from V and 2 from J; bases not matched to a gene: 3. TCRdb recomputed calls from the multiplex PCR reads with MiXCR, one row per CDR3 protein. The sample shows more than 250,000 distinct CDR3 sequences, over 30% of them seen only once. This clonotype was seen repeatedly, ten times or more. Its antigen is unidentified. Breast cancer patients provided tissue from their axillary draining lymph nodes. The sequence was obtained from a female donor with breast cancer. Some clones in this sample may be carry-over from other donors' samples. The sequencing input was axillary lymph node tissue. This chain uses TRBV20-1 with TRBJ2-3; 8 nucleotides align to TRBD2. This chain's CDR3 is CSARIAGLTDTQYF. DNA of the CDR3: TGCAGTGCTAGAATAGCGGGGCTCACAGATACGCAGTATTTT.